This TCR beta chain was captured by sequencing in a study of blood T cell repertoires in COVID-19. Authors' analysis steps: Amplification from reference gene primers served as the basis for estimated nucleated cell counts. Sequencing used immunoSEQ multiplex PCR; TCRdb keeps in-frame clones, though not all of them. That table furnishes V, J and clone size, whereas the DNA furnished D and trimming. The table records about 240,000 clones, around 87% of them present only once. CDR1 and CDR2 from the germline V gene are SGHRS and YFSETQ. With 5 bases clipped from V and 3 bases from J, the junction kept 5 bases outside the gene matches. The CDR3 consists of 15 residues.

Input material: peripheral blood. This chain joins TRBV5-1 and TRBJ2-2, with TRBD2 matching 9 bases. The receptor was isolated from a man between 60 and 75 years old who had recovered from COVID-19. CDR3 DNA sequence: TGCGCCAGCAGAAGGGCTAGCGGGGACACCGGGGAGCTGTTTTTT. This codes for CASRRASGDTGELFF. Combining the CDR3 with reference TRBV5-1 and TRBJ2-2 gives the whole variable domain KAGVTQTPRYLIKTRGQQVTLSCSPISGHRSVSWYQQTPGQGLQFLFEYFSETQRNKGNFPGRFSGRQFSNSRSEMNVSTLELGDSALYLCASRRASGDTGELFFGEGSRLTVL.